These T cell receptor beta chains were read from a single sample in a study of blood T cell repertoires in COVID-19. Clones were read by immunoSEQ multiplex PCR, and TCRdb kept only the in-frame ones, dropping some. The sample lists roughly 220,000 clones, roughly 83% seen once, with approximately 1.4% in the top ten. The sequenced sample consisted of PBMCs or T cells enriched from blood (not recorded which). The source of these receptors is a woman aged 40 to 50 with acute COVID-19. Both conserved end residues are part of each CDR3. D genes are given only for firm matches. Size tells how often a clone was seen (once, few, many) or the class of an expanded clone, and some rows leave it out.

D: NA; V: TRBV6-4; J: TRBJ1-1; length: 12; size: NA; DNA: TGTGCCAGCAGTGAAAGCGGGGGTGAGGCTTTCTTT; CDR3: CASSESGGEAFF
D: TRBD2; V: TRBV13; J: TRBJ2-1; length: 14; size: once; DNA: TGTGCCAGCAGCACCGGACTAGGATGGGTCGAGCAGTTCTTC; CDR3: CASSTGLGWVEQFF
D: TRBD2; V: TRBV28; J: TRBJ2-1; length: 16; size: NA; DNA: TGTGCCAGCAGTTTAAGGGGTAGCGGGAGACACAATGAGCAGTTCTTC; CDR3: CASSLRGSGRHNEQFF
D: TRBD1; V: TRBV2; J: TRBJ1-6; length: 14; size: few; DNA: TGTGCCAGCAGACCGACAGGGTCTAATTCACCCCTCCACTTT; CDR3: CASRPTGSNSPLHF
D: NA; V: TRBV21-1; J: TRBJ2-5; length: 17; size: once; DNA: TGTGCCAGCAGCAAAGGGTCTGGGGCCAACCCACAAGAGACCCAGTACTTC; CDR3: CASSKGSGANPQETQYF
D: NA; V: TRBV5-4; J: TRBJ2-5; length: 14; size: NA; DNA: TGTGCCAGCAGCTCCGCAGGGAAGGAAGAGACCCAGTACTTC; CDR3: CASSSAGKEETQYF
D: NA; V: TRBV19; J: TRBJ1-1; length: 12; size: NA; DNA: TGTGCCAGTAGTATGAGGGACACTGAAGCTTTCTTT; CDR3: CASSMRDTEAFF
D: TRBD1; V: TRBV19; J: TRBJ2-1; length: 14; size: NA; DNA: TGTGCCAGTAGTATGGACAGGGAGTACAATGAGCAGTTCTTC; CDR3: CASSMDREYNEQFF
D: TRBD1; V: TRBV5-1; J: TRBJ2-7; length: 15; size: NA; DNA: TGCGCCAGCAGCTTGGGAGGGGGCCTTGATTACGAGCAGTACTTC; CDR3: CASSLGGGLDYEQYF
D: NA; V: TRBV21-1; J: TRBJ1-3; length: 20; size: NA; DNA: TGTGCCAGCAGCGCGCGGACAGGAAAAAAAGGAGTGTGGTCTGGAAACACCATATATTTT; CDR3: CASSARTGKKGVWSGNTIYF
D: NA; V: TRBV7-2; J: TRBJ1-5; length: 15; size: NA; DNA: TGTGCCAGCAGCGCGGTCTGGACACCTCATCAGCCCCAGCATTTT; CDR3: CASSAVWTPHQPQHF
D: NA; V: TRBV7-9; J: TRBJ2-7; length: 14; size: NA; DNA: TGTGCCAGCAGCTTAGCAGGGGTTAAGATCGAGCAGTACTTC; CDR3: CASSLAGVKIEQYF
D: TRBD1; V: TRBV4-1; J: TRBJ1-6; length: 15; size: NA; DNA: TGCGCCAGCAGCCGACAGGGACAACTTGGTTCACCCCTCCACTTT; CDR3: CASSRQGQLGSPLHF
D: TRBD1; V: TRBV10-3; J: TRBJ1-1; length: 11; size: NA; DNA: TGTGCCATCAGACAGGGGGCTGAAGCTTTCTTT; CDR3: CAIRQGAEAFF
D: TRBD1; V: TRBV29-1; J: TRBJ2-5; length: 14; size: once; DNA: TGCAGCGTCACGACAGGGGTGTACCAAGAGACCCAGTACTTC; CDR3: CSVTTGVYQETQYF